Sequencing of this T cell receptor beta chain was carried out in a study of post-analysis software for immune sequencing data. cDNA libraries of TCR beta carried unique molecular identifiers. TCRdb passed the PCR reads through MiXCR, listing each CDR3 protein once. This sample has approximately 350,000 distinct CDR3 sequences; approximately 38% occur once, and the top ten carry under 15%. A few counts support this clonotype. The source of this sequence is a girl aged 10-17 years with multiple sclerosis. Sequenced sample: blood.

The CDR3 DNA reads as TGTGCCAGCAGCCCTCGGACAGGGGAAAACATTCAGTACTTC. The encoded protein is CASSPRTGENIQYF. The V gene is TRBV11-2, the J gene TRBJ2-4, with 9 bases fitting TRBD1. V dropped 5 bases and J dropped 5; count of bases not matched to a gene: 4. Per germline, CDR1 SGHAT and CDR2 FQNNGV. CDR3 length: 14 residues.